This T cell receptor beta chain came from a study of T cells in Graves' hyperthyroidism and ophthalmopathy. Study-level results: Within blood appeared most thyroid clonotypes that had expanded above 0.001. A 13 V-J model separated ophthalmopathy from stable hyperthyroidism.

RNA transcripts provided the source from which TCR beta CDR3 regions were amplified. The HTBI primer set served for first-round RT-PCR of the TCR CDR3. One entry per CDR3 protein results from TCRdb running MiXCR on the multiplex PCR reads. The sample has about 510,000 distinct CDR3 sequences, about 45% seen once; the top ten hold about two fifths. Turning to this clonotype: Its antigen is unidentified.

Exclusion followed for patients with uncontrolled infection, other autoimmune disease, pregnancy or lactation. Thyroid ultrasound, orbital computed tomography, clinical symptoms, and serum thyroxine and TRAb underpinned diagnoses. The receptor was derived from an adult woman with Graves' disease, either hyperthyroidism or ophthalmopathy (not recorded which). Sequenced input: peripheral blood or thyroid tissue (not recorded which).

The DNA for the CDR3 is TGTGCCACCAGTGATTCCTGGACTAGTGGTAGCGAGCAGTACTTC. Residues: CATSDSWTSGSEQYF. The chain has TRBV24-1 and TRBJ2-7; 7 bases agree with TRBD2. V shed 2 bases, J shed 6 bases, and the junction held 9 bases outside the gene matches. CDR3 length equals 15 residues. Per germline, CDR1 KGHDR and CDR2 SFDVKD.